This TCR beta chain was profiled in a study of blood T cell repertoires in COVID-19. Background on the study: The samples span acute and convalescent COVID-19 from the United States, Italy and Spain. The analysed material was cDNA or gDNA that came from T cells, B-cell-depleted T cells, or PBMCs.

CDR1 and CDR2 (germline): LGHDT, YNNKEL (reference sequence). Trimming left V 1 base short and J 5 bases short, with 13 bases between. CDR3 length: 15 residues. One Seattle source followed patients from active infection through their disease course. Original handling: Estimated nucleated cell counts came from reference gene primer amplification. Profiling relied on immunoSEQ multiplex PCR, and the TCRdb table lists in-frame clones only, not all of them. The V and J calls and clone size were taken over from that table, and D and trimming were inferred from the DNA. There are 300,000 to 400,000 clones in the sample; 75% to 90% occur only once, and less than 3.5% lies in the top ten.

The chain combines TRBV3-1 (or the pseudogene TRBV3-2) with TRBJ2-3; D is undetermined. The sequenced material came from peripheral blood. The TCR originated in a woman under 40 with COVID-19, enrolled during active disease. The CDR3 reads CASSQGLPRLDTQYF. The CDR3 DNA reads as TGTGCCAGCAGCCAAGGACTGCCCCGGTTAGATACGCAGTATTTT.